The rows below give T cell receptor beta chains drawn from one sample of a study of T-cell reconstitution after alpha-beta-depleted transplantation in children. TCRdb itself ran the PCR reads through MiXCR, one entry per CDR3 protein. The sample has more than 200,000 distinct CDR3 sequences, approximately 15% seen once. Sequences were derived from PBMCs, mostly from graft donor cells, sampled 360 days after TCRalphabeta/CD19-depleted stem cell transplant. The receptors stem from a male patient under 10 years old who had a stem cell transplant for acute lymphoblastic leukemia, so the T cells may come from the graft donor. Each CDR3 is given with its conserved first and last residue. Each record gives: J gene, clone size, V gene, D gene, CDR3 protein, CDR3 DNA. A D gene is named only where the DNA matches it firmly. Size tells how often a clone was seen (once, few, many) or the class of an expanded clone, and some rows leave it out.

TRBJ2-3,many,TRBV20-1,NA,CSATRGGSTDTQYF,TGCAGTGCAACCAGGGGGGGAAGCACAGATACGCAGTATTTT
TRBJ2-1,few,TRBV6-4,NA,CASSETESSYNEQFF,TGTGCCAGCAGCGAGACTGAGAGCTCCTACAATGAGCAGTTCTTC
TRBJ2-7,few,TRBV10-3,TRBD2,CAISDYLAGSYEQYF,TGTGCCATCAGTGATTACCTAGCGGGATCCTACGAGCAGTACTTC
TRBJ2-2,NA,TRBV6-5,TRBD1,CASSYWKGARELFF,TGTGCCAGCAGTTACTGGAAGGGGGCCAGGGAGCTGTTTTTT
TRBJ1-1,NA,TRBV7-9,TRBD1,CASSLAGRQGANTEAFF,TGTGCCAGCAGCTTAGCGGGGAGACAGGGGGCGAACACTGAAGCTTTCTTT
TRBJ2-5,NA,TRBV11-2,NA,CASSPGQNQETQYF,TGTGCCAGCAGCCCCGGACAGAATCAAGAGACCCAGTACTTC
TRBJ2-2,NA,TRBV12-3/TRBV12-4,TRBD2,CASRLRGGNTGELFF,TGTGCCAGCAGACTCCGGGGGGGGAACACCGGGGAGCTGTTTTTT
TRBJ1-1,NA,TRBV4-3,NA,CASSQGTANKGEAFF,TGCGCCAGCAGCCAAGGGACAGCCAACAAGGGTGAAGCTTTCTTT
TRBJ2-5,few,TRBV24-1,TRBD1,CATSDEFTGGAETQYF,TGTGCCACCAGTGACGAGTTTACAGGGGGCGCGGAGACCCAGTACTTC
TRBJ2-7,NA,TRBV5-5,TRBD2,CASSFAKGYSGGSYEQYF,TGTGCCAGCAGCTTTGCCAAAGGGTACAGCGGGGGGTCATACGAGCAGTACTTC
TRBJ1-2,few,TRBV4-1,NA,CASSQVKGYGYTF,TGCGCCAGCAGCCAAGTAAAAGGGTATGGCTACACCTTC
TRBJ2-5,NA,TRBV9,TRBD2,CASSVGGLAGQETQYF,TGTGCCAGCAGCGTAGGTGGACTAGCGGGGCAAGAGACCCAGTACTTC
TRBJ2-3,NA,TRBV27,NA,CASSLFRGPDTQYF,TGTGCCAGCAGTTTGTTCAGGGGCCCAGATACGCAGTATTTT
TRBJ1-5,few,TRBV15,TRBD1,CATSRSVGTGSLGPQHF,TGTGCCACCAGCAGGTCTGTAGGGACAGGGTCCTTAGGGCCCCAGCATTTT
TRBJ1-1,NA,TRBV20-1,NA,CSAIDPNTEAFF,TGCAGTGCTATCGACCCGAACACTGAAGCTTTCTTT
TRBJ2-1,many,TRBV24-1,NA,CATSDTNRVYNEQFF,TGTGCCACCAGTGATACAAACAGGGTTTACAATGAGCAGTTCTTC
TRBJ2-7,few,TRBV2,TRBD1,CASSVVGQGVDEQYF,TGTGCCAGCAGTGTCGTGGGACAGGGTGTGGACGAGCAGTACTTC
TRBJ2-5,many,TRBV20-1,NA,CSASPQQETQYF,TGCAGTGCTAGTCCCCAGCAAGAGACCCAGTACTTC
TRBJ2-5,few,TRBV2,NA,CASSEPGLKEETQYF,TGTGCCAGCAGTGAGCCCGGACTGAAAGAAGAGACCCAGTACTTC
TRBJ1-2,NA,TRBV12-3/TRBV12-4,NA,CASNPGRGQGINGYTF,TGTGCCAGCAACCCAGGTCGTGGGCAGGGGATAAATGGCTACACCTTC
TRBJ2-7,NA,TRBV12-3/TRBV12-4,NA,CASSLLEYEQYF,TGTGCCAGCAGTTTGCTGGAGTACGAGCAGTACTTC
TRBJ2-1,NA,TRBV27,NA,CATTFSGGSSYNEQFF,TGTGCCACCACATTTAGTGGGGGGAGCTCCTACAATGAGCAGTTCTTC
TRBJ1-6,NA,TRBV6-5,NA,CASSYNPPGRDSPLHF,TGTGCCAGCAGTTACAATCCTCCGGGACGGGATTCACCCCTCCACTTT
TRBJ2-5,NA,TRBV5-1,NA,CASSWQPLEETQYF,TGCGCCAGCTCCTGGCAGCCCCTAGAAGAGACCCAGTACTTC
TRBJ1-2,NA,TRBV20-1,NA,CSATSRGGINYGYTF,TGCAGTGCTACTTCTAGGGGGGGAATTAACTATGGCTACACCTTC
TRBJ1-5,NA,TRBV30,NA,CAWSVQGGVESQPQHF,TGTGCCTGGAGTGTACAGGGAGGGGTGGAGAGTCAGCCCCAGCATTTT
TRBJ1-1,NA,TRBV5-1,NA,CASSPGGHTLNTEAFF,TGCGCCAGCAGCCCGGGCGGCCATACTTTGAACACTGAAGCTTTCTTT